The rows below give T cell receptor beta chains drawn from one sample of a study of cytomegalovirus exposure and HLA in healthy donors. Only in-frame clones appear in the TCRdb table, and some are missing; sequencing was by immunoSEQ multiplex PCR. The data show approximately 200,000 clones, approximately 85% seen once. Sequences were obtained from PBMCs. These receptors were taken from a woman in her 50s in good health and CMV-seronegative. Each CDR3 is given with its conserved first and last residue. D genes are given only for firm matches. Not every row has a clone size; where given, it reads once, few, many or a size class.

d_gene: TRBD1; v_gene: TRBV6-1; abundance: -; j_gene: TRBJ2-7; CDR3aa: CASSVTGTGGYEQYF; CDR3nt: TGTGCCAGCAGTGTAACCGGGACAGGGGGCTACGAGCAGTACTTC
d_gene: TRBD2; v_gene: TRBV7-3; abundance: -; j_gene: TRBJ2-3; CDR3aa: CASSQLGLADRGTQYF; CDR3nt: TGTGCCAGCAGCCAACTAGGACTAGCGGACCGGGGTACGCAGTATTTT
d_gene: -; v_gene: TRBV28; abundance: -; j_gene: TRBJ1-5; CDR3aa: CASTLEQLIRNSNQPQHF; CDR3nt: TGTGCCAGCACATTAGAACAGCTGATTAGAAATAGCAATCAGCCCCAGCATTTT
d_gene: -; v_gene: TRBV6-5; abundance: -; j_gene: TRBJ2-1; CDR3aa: CASSQGRRKYNEQFF; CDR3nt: TGTGCCAGCAGTCAGGGCCGGCGCAAATACAATGAGCAGTTCTTC
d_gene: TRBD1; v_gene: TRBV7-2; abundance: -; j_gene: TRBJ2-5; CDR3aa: CASSFSGTGMFETQYF; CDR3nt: TGTGCCAGCAGCTTTTCGGGGACAGGGATGTTCGAGACCCAGTACTTC
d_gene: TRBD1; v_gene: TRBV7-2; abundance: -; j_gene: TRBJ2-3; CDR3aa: CASSLDGQGSTDTQYF; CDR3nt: TGTGCCAGCAGCTTAGACGGACAGGGTTCCACAGATACGCAGTATTTT
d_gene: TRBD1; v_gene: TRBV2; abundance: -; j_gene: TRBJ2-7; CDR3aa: CASRDFGQGAYEQYF; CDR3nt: TGTGCCAGCAGGGACTTTGGGCAGGGGGCCTACGAGCAGTACTTC
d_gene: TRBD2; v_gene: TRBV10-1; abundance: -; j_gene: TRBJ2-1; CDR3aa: CATQRSGGGEQFF; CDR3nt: TGCGCCACCCAGCGGAGCGGGGGAGGGGAGCAGTTCTTC
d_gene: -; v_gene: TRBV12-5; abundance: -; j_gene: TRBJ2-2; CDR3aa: CASGLLLQGSTGELFF; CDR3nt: TGTGCTAGTGGTTTGCTCCTTCAGGGATCCACCGGGGAGCTGTTTTTT
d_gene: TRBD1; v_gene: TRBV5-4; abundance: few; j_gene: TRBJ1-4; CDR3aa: CASSLTPRGNEKLFF; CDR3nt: TGTGCCAGCAGCCTAACCCCCAGGGGGAATGAAAAACTGTTTTTT
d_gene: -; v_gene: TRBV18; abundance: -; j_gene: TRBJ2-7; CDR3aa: CASSPQEYEQYF; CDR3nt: TGTGCCAGCTCACCCCAGGAATACGAGCAGTACTTC
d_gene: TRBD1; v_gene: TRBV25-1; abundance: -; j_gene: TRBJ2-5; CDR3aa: CASQGQGAETQYF; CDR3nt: TGTGCCAGCCAAGGGCAGGGGGCAGAGACCCAGTACTTC
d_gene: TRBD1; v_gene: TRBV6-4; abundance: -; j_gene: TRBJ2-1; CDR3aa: CASSEQGTGVSYNEQFF; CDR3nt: TGTGCCAGCAGTGAACAAGGAACAGGGGTATCCTACAATGAGCAGTTCTTC
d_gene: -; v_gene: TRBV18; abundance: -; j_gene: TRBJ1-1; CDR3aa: CASSLDSGATEAFF; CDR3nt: TGTGCCAGCTCACTGGACAGCGGAGCAACTGAAGCTTTCTTT
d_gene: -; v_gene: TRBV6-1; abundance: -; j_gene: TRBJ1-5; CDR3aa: CASSETRGRLNSNQPQHF; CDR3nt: TGTGCCAGCAGTGAAACCAGGGGCAGGCTCAATAGCAATCAGCCCCAGCATTTT
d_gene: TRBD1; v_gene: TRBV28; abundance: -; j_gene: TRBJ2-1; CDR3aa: CASSLWSTGERGEQFF; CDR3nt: TGTGCCAGCAGTTTGTGGTCGACAGGGGAAAGGGGTGAGCAGTTCTTC
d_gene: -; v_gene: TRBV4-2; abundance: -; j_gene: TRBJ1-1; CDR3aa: CASSQEVGHGTEAFF; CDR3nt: TGTGCCAGCAGCCAAGAGGTGGGGCATGGCACTGAAGCTTTCTTT
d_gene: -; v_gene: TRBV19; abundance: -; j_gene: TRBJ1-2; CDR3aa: CASSRPGGPNYGYTF; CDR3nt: TGTGCCAGTAGTCGCCCGGGGGGACCTAACTATGGCTACACCTTC
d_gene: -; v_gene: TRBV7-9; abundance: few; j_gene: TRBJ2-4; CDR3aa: CASSLGGLAKNIQYF; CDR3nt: TGTGCCAGCAGCTTAGGAGGACTAGCCAAAAACATTCAGTACTTC
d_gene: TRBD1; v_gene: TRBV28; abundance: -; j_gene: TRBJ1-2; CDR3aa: CASSSGGNDYGYTF; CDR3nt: TGTGCCAGCAGTTCAGGGGGCAACGACTATGGCTACACCTTC
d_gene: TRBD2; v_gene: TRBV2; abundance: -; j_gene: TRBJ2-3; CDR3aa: CASTGGLTDTQYF; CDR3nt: TGTGCCAGCACGGGGGGGCTCACAGATACGCAGTATTTT
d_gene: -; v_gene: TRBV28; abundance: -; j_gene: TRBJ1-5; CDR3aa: CASSLGLNLISPQHF; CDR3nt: TGTGCCAGCAGTTTAGGACTAAATTTAATCAGCCCCCAGCATTTT
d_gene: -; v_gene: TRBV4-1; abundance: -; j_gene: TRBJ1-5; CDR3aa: CASSQDTGLGNQPQHF; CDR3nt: TGCGCCAGCAGCCAAGATACAGGGTTAGGTAATCAGCCCCAGCATTTT
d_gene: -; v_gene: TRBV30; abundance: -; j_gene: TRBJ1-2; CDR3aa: CAWSGGLTIKLYGYTF; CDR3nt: TGTGCCTGGAGTGGGGGCCTAACCATAAAACTCTATGGCTACACCTTC
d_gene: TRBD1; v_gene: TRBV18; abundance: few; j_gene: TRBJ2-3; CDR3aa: CASSGISGGLDTQYF; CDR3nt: TGTGCCAGCTCCGGGATTTCAGGGGGCCTGGATACGCAGTATTTT
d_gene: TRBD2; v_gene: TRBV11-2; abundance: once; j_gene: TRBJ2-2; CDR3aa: CASSFSGGSGELFF; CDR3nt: TGTGCCAGCAGCTTCTCGGGGGGGTCCGGGGAGCTGTTTTTT
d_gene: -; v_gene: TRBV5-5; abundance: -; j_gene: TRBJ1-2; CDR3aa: CASSLGGGKVNYGYTF; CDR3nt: TGTGCCAGCAGCCTCGGCGGGGGGAAGGTTAACTATGGCTACACCTTC
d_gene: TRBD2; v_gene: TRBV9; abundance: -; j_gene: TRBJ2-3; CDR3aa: CASSVAGGGDTQYF; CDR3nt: TGTGCCAGCAGCGTAGCGGGAGGTGGAGATACGCAGTATTTT
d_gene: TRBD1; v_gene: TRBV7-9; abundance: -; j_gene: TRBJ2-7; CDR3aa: CASSIGTGVWEEQYF; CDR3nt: TGTGCCAGCAGCATCGGGACAGGGGTTTGGGAAGAGCAGTACTTC
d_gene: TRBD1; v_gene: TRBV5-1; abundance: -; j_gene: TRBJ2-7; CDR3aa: CASSFAGTGYEQYF; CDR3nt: TGCGCCAGCAGCTTCGCCGGGACAGGCTACGAGCAGTACTTC
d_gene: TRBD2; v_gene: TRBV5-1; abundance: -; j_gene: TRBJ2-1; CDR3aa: CASSSGLAGGGQLNEQFF; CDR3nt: TGCGCCAGCAGCTCGGGACTAGCGGGAGGTGGGCAGTTGAATGAGCAGTTCTTC
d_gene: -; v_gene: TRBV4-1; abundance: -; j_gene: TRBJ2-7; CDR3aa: CASSLESWSSYEQYF; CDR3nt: TGCGCCAGCAGCCTCGAGTCTTGGAGCTCCTACGAGCAGTACTTC
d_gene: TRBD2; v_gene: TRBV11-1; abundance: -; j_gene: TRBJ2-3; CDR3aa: CASSLFPSAGGTDTQYF; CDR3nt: TGTGCCAGCAGCTTATTCCCCTCGGCGGGGGGCACAGATACGCAGTATTTT
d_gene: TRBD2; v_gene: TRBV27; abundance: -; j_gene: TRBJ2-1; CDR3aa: CASSFSGGRAEGEQFF; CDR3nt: TGTGCCAGCAGTTTCAGCGGCGGGAGGGCCGAAGGTGAGCAGTTCTTC
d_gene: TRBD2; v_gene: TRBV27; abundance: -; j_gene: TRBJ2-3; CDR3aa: CASGFRTRGLAGFTDTQYF; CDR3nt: TGTGCCAGCGGTTTTAGAACCCGAGGACTAGCGGGTTTCACAGATACGCAGTATTTT
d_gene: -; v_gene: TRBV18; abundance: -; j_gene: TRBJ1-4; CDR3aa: CASSQGQNEKLFF; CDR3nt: TGTGCCAGCTCACAAGGACAGAATGAAAAACTGTTTTTT
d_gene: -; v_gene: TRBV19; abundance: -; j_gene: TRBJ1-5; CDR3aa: CASSSGVGYQPQHF; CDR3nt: TGTGCCAGTAGTTCAGGGGTTGGGTATCAGCCCCAGCATTTT
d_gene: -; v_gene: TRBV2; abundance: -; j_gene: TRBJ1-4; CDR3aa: CAILGRDNALTTNEKLFF; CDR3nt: TGTGCCATTCTGGGCCGGGACAATGCCTTAACAACTAATGAAAAACTGTTTTTT
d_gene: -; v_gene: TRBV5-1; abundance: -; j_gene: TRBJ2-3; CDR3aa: CASSLDGGPTDTQYF; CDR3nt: TGCGCCAGCAGCTTGGATGGGGGCCCCACAGATACGCAGTATTTT
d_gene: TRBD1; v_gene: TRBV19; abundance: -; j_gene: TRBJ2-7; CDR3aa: CASTPDRGYEQYF; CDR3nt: TGTGCCAGTACCCCGGACAGGGGTTACGAGCAGTACTTC
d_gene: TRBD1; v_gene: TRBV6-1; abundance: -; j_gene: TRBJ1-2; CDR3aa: CASSPDRGTSGYTF; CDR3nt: TGTGCCAGCAGCCCCGACAGGGGAACGTCTGGCTACACCTTC
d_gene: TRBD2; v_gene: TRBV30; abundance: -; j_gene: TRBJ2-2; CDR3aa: CAWRGSGLAYTGELFF; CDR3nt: TGTGCCTGGAGGGGATCCGGACTAGCGTACACCGGGGAGCTGTTTTTT
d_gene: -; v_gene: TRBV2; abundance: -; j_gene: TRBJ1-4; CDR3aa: CASSFQGGREKLFF; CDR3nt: TGTGCCAGCAGTTTTCAAGGAGGGCGTGAAAAACTGTTTTTT
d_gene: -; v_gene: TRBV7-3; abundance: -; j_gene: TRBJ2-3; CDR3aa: CASSRGGRGTDTQYF; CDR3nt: TGTGCCAGCAGCCGAGGGGGACGGGGCACAGATACGCAGTATTTT
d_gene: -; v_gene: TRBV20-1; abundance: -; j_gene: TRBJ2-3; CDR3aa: CSAVSTDTQYF; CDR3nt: TGCAGTGCCGTCAGCACAGATACGCAGTATTTT
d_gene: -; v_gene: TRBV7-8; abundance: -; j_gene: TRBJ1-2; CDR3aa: CASSLSTGVDYGYTF; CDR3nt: TGTGCCAGCAGCTTATCGACAGGAGTGGATTATGGCTACACCTTC
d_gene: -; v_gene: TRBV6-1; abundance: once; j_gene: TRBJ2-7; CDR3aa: CASSDTVWLGEQYF; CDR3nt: TGTGCCAGCAGTGACACAGTTTGGCTCGGCGAGCAGTACTTC
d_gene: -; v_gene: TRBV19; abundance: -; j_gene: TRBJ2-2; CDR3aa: CASSNFRDTYTGELFF; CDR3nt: TGTGCCAGTAGCAACTTTAGGGACACCTACACCGGGGAGCTGTTTTTT
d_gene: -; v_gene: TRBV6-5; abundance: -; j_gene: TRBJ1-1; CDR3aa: CASSYSRQGHTEAFF; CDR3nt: TGTGCCAGCAGTTACTCGAGGCAGGGTCACACTGAAGCTTTCTTT
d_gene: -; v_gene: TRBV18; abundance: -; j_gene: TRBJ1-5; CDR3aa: CASSQNLGSARPQHF; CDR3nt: TGTGCCAGCTCACAGAACCTCGGGTCCGCTCGGCCCCAGCATTTT
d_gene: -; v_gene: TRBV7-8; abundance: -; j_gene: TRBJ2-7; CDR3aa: CASSLAGDRAYEQYF; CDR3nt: TGTGCCAGCAGCTTAGCGGGAGATAGGGCCTACGAGCAGTACTTC
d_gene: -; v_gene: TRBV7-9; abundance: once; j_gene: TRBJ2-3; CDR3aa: CASGRITDTQYF; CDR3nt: TGTGCCAGCGGGCGAATCACAGATACGCAGTATTTT